The 24 T cell receptor beta chains presented below share a single source sample, sequenced in a study of blood T cells in healthy people across ages. For the second PCR, which ran for roughly 6 to 12 cycles, a sample-barcoded 5' primer and a J-beta primer mix were used. TCRdb re-called the 5' RACE reads with MiXCR, one entry per CDR3 protein. The table lists just over 800,000 distinct CDR3 sequences, approximately 67% of them singletons, with 25% to 30% in the top ten. Specimen: blood. The receptors were gathered from a young man in good health.

The J gene is TRBJ2-1, the V gene TRBV9; TRBD2 matches 12 bases. Unmatched junction bases numbered 4, after V lost 3 bases and J lost 3 bases. Germline lookup yields CDR1 SGDLS and CDR2 YYNGEE. The CDR3 has 16 amino acids. CDR3 region: CASSALAGGLYNEQFF. The CDR3 nucleotides read TGTGCCAGCAGCGCCCTAGCGGGGGGGCTCTACAATGAGCAGTTCTTC.

This chain joins TRBV15 and TRBJ1-1, with D unresolved. CDR1 is LNHNV and CDR2 is YYDKDF in the germline V gene (reference sequence). Deletions cut 1 base from V and 3 bases from J, with 18 bases between. CDR3 size: 17 residues. The CDR3 coding sequence is TGTGCCACCAGCAGAGTGGGGATAGGGTGGTTAGACACTGAAGCTTTCTTT. It yields the protein CATSRVGIGWLDTEAFF.

This clonotype was counted a single time. This chain joins TRBV4-1 and TRBJ2-3; TRBD2 matches 8 bases. The CDR3 runs 18 residues. V lost 0 bases to trimming and J lost 2 bases; unmatched junction nucleotides: 10. Germline V CDR1 and CDR2: MGHRA, YSYEKL. The CDR3 region is CASSQEPQLAEYTDTQYF. CDR3 DNA: TGCGCCAGCAGCCAAGAGCCCCAACTAGCGGAGTACACAGATACGCAGTATTTT.

A few counts support this clonotype. The rearrangement joins TRBV27 to TRBJ2-4, with TRBD2 matching over 7 bases. Trimming at V came to 5 bases and at J to 8 bases, leaving 6 bases not matched to a gene. The CDR3 has 13 amino acids. Germline CDR1 MNHEY, CDR2 SMNVEV (reference sequence). The CDR3 DNA reads TGTGCCAGCAGTCCTGGGCTAGCGGACATTCAGTACTTC. Translation: CASSPGLADIQYF.

The chain recombines TRBV5-1 with TRBJ2-7; 9 positions match TRBD1. CDR1 is SGHRS, CDR2 YFSETQ, per germline. The CDR3 totals 14 residues. J gave up 7 bases and V 7 bases, and 12 bases lay outside the gene matches. CDR3 sequence: CASLPGQGLNEQYF. In DNA, the CDR3 is TGCGCCAGCCTACCGGGACAGGGTCTGAATGAGCAGTACTTC.

This clonotype was detected a few times. V is TRBV10-3 and J is TRBJ2-4; possibly TRBD2 for D (5 bases). Trimming removed 10 bases from V and 13 bases from J, with 17 bases in between. The CDR3 length is 11 residues. Germline CDR1 ENHRY, CDR2 SYGVKD. The DNA of the CDR3 is TGTGCCACCCAGAAAGGATGGGAGCAGTACTTC. Its translation: CATQKGWEQYF.

The CDR3 is CASSNRDTYHNEQFF. The DNA for the CDR3 is TGTGCCAGCAGCAACCGGGACACTTACCACAATGAGCAGTTCTTC. The chain couples TRBV13 to TRBJ2-1; the D gene is possibly TRBD1 (6 bases). The CDR3 sequence is 15 residues long. Trimming removed 5 bases at V and 5 bases at J, with 16 bases between. Germline V CDR1 and CDR2: PRHDT, FYEKMQ (reference sequence).

The V gene is TRBV6-2 or TRBV6-3, the J gene TRBJ2-1; maybe TRBD1 (6 bases). V dropped 4 bases and J dropped 3 bases, with 22 bases sitting between them. The CDR3 is made up of 18 amino acids. Germline CDR1 reads MNHEY; CDR2 reads SVGEGT. CDR3 DNA sequence: TGTGCCAGCAGTTTCGCAACTTTGGACAGACGAATCTACAATGAGCAGTTCTTC. Translating it yields CASSFATLDRRIYNEQFF.

This clonotype was observed a single time. The junction departs from germline at one end; a sequencing error may be responsible. V usage is TRBV29-1 and J usage is TRBJ1-2; the match to TRBD1 covers 9 bases. This CDR3 is 15 amino acids long. Germline V lookup: CDR1 SQVTM, CDR2 ANQGSEA. CDR3 sequence reads: CSVEAPGQGIYDYTF. The CDR3 DNA reads as TGCAGCGTTGAGGCCCCCGGACAGGGGATCTATGACTACACCTTC.

The J gene is TRBJ2-7, the V gene TRBV5-1; 7 nucleotides line up with TRBD1. The J segment lost 4 bases and the V segment lost 2 bases, leaving 9 bases of the junction unmatched. Germline CDR1 and CDR2: SGHRS and YFSETQ. There are 15 residues in the CDR3. Here the CDR3 DNA reads TGCGCCAGCAGCTTAGTAGAGGGGGCAGAGTACGAGCAGTACTTC. It yields the protein CASSLVEGAEYEQYF.

This clonotype was observed a handful of times. The chain uses TRBV7-2 and TRBJ2-3; 10 nucleotides agree with TRBD2. Losses at the gene ends were 2 bases for V and 12 bases for J; bases not matched to a gene: 11. CDR1 and CDR2 from the germline V gene are SGHTA and FQGNSA. CDR3 length: 15 amino acids. The CDR3 spells CASSLIVVAGGSQYF. In DNA form, the CDR3 reads TGTGCCAGCAGCTTAATAGTAGTAGCGGGGGGTAGCCAGTATTTT.

This chain uses TRBV10-3 with TRBJ2-1, with unresolved D. The CDR3 runs to 16 residues. The V gene lost 7 bases and the J gene lost 3 bases, with 19 bases spanning the gap. Per germline, CDR1 ENHRY and CDR2 SYGVKD. This chain's CDR3 is CAIKPDVGSVYNEQFF. The DNA for the CDR3 is TGTGCCATCAAGCCAGACGTGGGGTCGGTCTACAATGAGCAGTTCTTC.

The gene calls are TRBV12-3 or TRBV12-4 and TRBJ2-7; D may be TRBD1 (5 bases). This CDR3 is built from 13 residues. V was shortened by 3 bases and J by 5 bases, with 11 bases between the two germline ends. The CDR3 nucleotides are TGTGCCAGCAGTTTTTACCAGGGCCACGAGCAGTACTTC. This translates into CASSFYQGHEQYF.

V usage is TRBV28 and J usage is TRBJ2-7, with 7 bases aligning to TRBD1. Trimming at V came to 5 bases and at J to 0 bases, leaving 7 bases not matched to a gene. CDR3 length: 15 residues. Germline-derived CDR1 and CDR2 are MDHEN and SYDVKM. The CDR3 loop is CASSEGYRGSYEQYF. CDR3 nucleotide sequence: TGTGCCAGCAGTGAGGGATACAGGGGCTCCTACGAGCAGTACTTC.

The V call is TRBV6-6, the J call TRBJ2-5; 11 bases are a match to TRBD2. CDR1 and CDR2 (germline): MNHNY, SVGAGI (reference sequence). There are 15 residues in the CDR3. V shed 6 bases and J 5 bases; nucleotides not matched to a gene: 8. The CDR3 loop is CASRPKLAGVETQYF. CDR3 nucleotide sequence: TGTGCCAGCAGACCCAAACTAGCGGGGGTTGAGACCCAGTACTTC.

The chain employs TRBV3-1 and TRBJ1-4; no firm D call. V gave up 1 base and J gave up 5 bases, with 5 bases separating them. The CDR3 loop spans 13 amino acids. Germline V gene lookup returns CDR1 LGHDT and CDR2 YNNKEL (reference sequence). The DNA of the CDR3 is TGTGCCAGCAGCCAAGTTCAGAATGAAAAACTGTTTTTT. It encodes CASSQVQNEKLFF.

As for this clonotype: One end of the junction does not line up with germline, which may come from a read error. V usage is TRBV2 and J usage is TRBJ2-1, with D perhaps TRBD1 (5 bases). The CDR3 is 15 residues long. Per germline, CDR1 SNHLY and CDR2 FYNNEI. CDR3 protein: CAGSEQTGLRNEQFF. CDR3 nucleotides: TGTGCCGGCAGTGAACAAACAGGTCTAAGGAATGAGCAGTTCTTC. The variable domain in full, completed from reference TRBV2 and TRBJ2-1, reads EPEVTQTPSHQVTQMGQEVILRCVPISNHLYFYWYRQILGQKVEFLVSFYNNEISEKSEIFDDQFSVERPDGSNFTLKIRSTKLEDSAMYFCAGSEQTGLRNEQFFGPGTRLTVL.

The chain couples TRBV5-8 to TRBJ1-4, with D possibly matching TRBD1 (6 bases). CDR3 length: 18 residues. Trimming cost V 3 bases and J 0 bases, with 18 bases left between them. CDR1 is SGHTS and CDR2 is YDEGEE in the germline V gene. CDR3 in DNA: TGTGCCAGCAGCTCCGGTCAGGGGCCCACAGCAACTAATGAAAAACTGTTTTTT. This gives the protein CASSSGQGPTATNEKLFF.

Points on this clonotype: A read error is possible here, since a much larger clone lies one base away. This chain links TRBV7-2 with TRBJ2-1, with D tentatively TRBD1 (6 bases). CDR1 and CDR2 from the germline V gene are SGHTA and FQGNSA. The germline V and J ends were trimmed by 5 bases and 4 bases, with 15 bases remaining between them. The CDR3 is 15 amino acids. The CDR3 protein is CASSIRATGYNEQFF. The CDR3, as DNA: TGTGCCAGCAGCATCCGTGCAACAGGGTACAATGAGCAGTTCTTC. The full variable domain, its missing parts supplied by reference TRBV7-2 and TRBJ2-1, is GAGVSQSPSNKVTEKGKDVELRCDPISGHTALYWYRQSLGQGLEFLIYFQGNSAPDKSGLPSDRFSAERTGGSVSTLTIQRTQQEDSAVYLCASSIRATGYNEQFFGPGTRLTVL.

This rearrangement joins TRBV12-3 or TRBV12-4 to TRBJ2-5; TRBD1 matches 10 bases. The J call is in doubt because the DNA end fits TRBJ2-7 better. CDR3 size: 17 residues. DNA for the CDR3: TGTGCCAGCAGTTTAGGAGGGGGGGACAGGGGACCCTACGAGCAGTACTTC. It codes for CASSLGGGDRGPYEQYF.

This chain's CDR3 is CATMRQGIRKIGNEQYF. The CDR3 bases are TGTGCCACCATGAGGCAGGGAATTCGCAAGATTGGCAATGAGCAGTACTTC. The chain links TRBV28 to TRBJ2-1, with a tentative D call TRBD1 (5 bases). Judging by the DNA end, TRBJ2-7 fits better; the J call may be wrong. Per germline, CDR1 MDHEN and CDR2 SYDVKM. The CDR3 sequence is 17 residues long.

This clonotype came up a few times. This chain joins TRBV20-1 and TRBJ1-2; 7 positions agree with TRBD1. The CDR3 consists of 14 residues. V gave up 4 bases and J gave up 6 bases; unmatched junction bases: 11. Germline V gives CDR1 DFQATT, CDR2 SNEGSKA (reference sequence). The CDR3: CSANPLDRFHGYTF. DNA of the CDR3: TGCAGTGCTAACCCCCTGGACAGGTTCCATGGCTACACCTTC.

This sequence joins TRBV11-2 and TRBJ1-1; D remains unclear. The CDR3 runs 14 residues. Trimming removed 0 bases at V and 1 base at J, with 6 bases between. Germline V lookup: CDR1 SGHAT, CDR2 FQNNGV. CDR3 sequence reads: CASSLDLRNTEAFF. The CDR3 coding sequence is TGTGCCAGCAGCTTAGATCTCCGGAACACTGAAGCTTTCTTT.

The gene calls are TRBV13 and TRBJ2-3; 7 bases are shared with TRBD1. Germline lookup yields CDR1 PRHDT and CDR2 FYEKMQ (reference sequence). This CDR3 contains 16 residues. J was trimmed by 3 bases and V by 5 bases; bases with no gene match: 11. The CDR3 DNA reads TGTGCCAGCAGCCGCCGGGACAGCATAATAACAGATACGCAGTATTTT. Protein sequence: CASSRRDSIITDTQYF.